Listed here are 18 T cell receptor beta chains from one sample, sequenced in a study of OX40 agonist ivuxolimab in advanced cancers. Some clones are missing from TCRdb's copy, which holds only in-frame ones; the method was immunoSEQ multiplex PCR. This repertoire shows 70,000 to 95,000 clones, about 86% found once; its top ten account for 2.5% to 3%. The sequences come from CD4+ or CD8+ T cells sorted from blood, collected in a trial of the OX40 agonist ivuxolimab. These TCRs come from an adult with an advanced solid tumor such as melanoma, head and neck, liver or kidney cancer.

The chain recombines TRBV10-1 with TRBJ2-3, with 7 bases that match TRBD1. Trimming removed 5 bases from V and 2 bases from J; junction bases left unmatched: 7. The CDR3 consists of 15 residues. Germline V CDR1 and CDR2: WNHNN, SYGVQD (reference sequence). CDR3 sequence (DNA): TGCGCCAGCAGTCCACAGGGGCGAGTCACAGATACGCAGTATTTT. It yields the protein CASSPQGRVTDTQYF.

As to this clone: This specimen includes other DNA sequences encoding the same CDR3. The chain joins TRBV15 to TRBJ1-4, with 8 bases lining up with TRBD1. CDR1 and CDR2 (germline): LNHNV, YYDKDF (reference sequence). Unmatched junction bases numbered 5, after V lost 0 bases and J lost 8 bases. This CDR3 comprises 15 residues. CDR3 region: CATSRDGTGTEKLFF. In DNA form, the CDR3 reads TGTGCCACCAGCAGAGACGGGACAGGAACCGAAAAACTGTTTTTT.

In DNA form, the CDR3 reads TGTGCAACCGGGCCAGGGCCCTACGAGCAGTACTTC. As protein: CATGPGPYEQYF. This chain links TRBV30 with TRBJ2-7, with D possibly TRBD1 on 5 matching bases. Per the germline V gene, CDR1 is GTSNPN and CDR2 is SVGIG (reference sequence). The CDR3 sequence is 12 residues long.

This chain uses TRBV11-3 with TRBJ2-1; the match to TRBD1 covers 10 bases. Germline lookup yields CDR1 SGHNT and CDR2 YENEEA. The CDR3 sequence is 16 residues long. V shed 5 bases and J 3 bases; nucleotides not matched to a gene: 7. CDR3 protein: CASSEAGTGDYNEQFF. CDR3 sequence (DNA): TGTGCCAGCAGCGAGGCCGGGACAGGGGACTACAATGAGCAGTTCTTC.

The J gene is TRBJ1-1, the V gene TRBV6-6; D gene ambiguous. V was pared by 6 bases and J by 3 bases, with 2 bases between. The CDR3 is 10 residues long. In germline, CDR1 is MNHNY, CDR2 SVGAGI (reference sequence). The CDR3 is CASSHTEAFF. CDR3 nucleotides: TGTGCCAGCAGCCACACTGAAGCTTTCTTT.

This chain links TRBV5-1 with TRBJ1-4, with D hard to call. The germline CDR1 and CDR2 sequences are SGHRS and YFSETQ. V lost 4 bases, J lost 8 bases, and 18 bases lay in between. The CDR3 spans 15 residues. The CDR3 DNA sequence: TGCGCCAGCAGCCCGGAGACCCGAATCGGGGAAAAACTGTTTTTT. It specifies CASSPETRIGEKLFF.

The J gene is TRBJ1-6, the V gene TRBV2; the D gene is possibly TRBD1 (5 bases). Trimming took 4 bases from V and 6 from J, leaving 19 bases between them. The length of the CDR3 is 17 residues. Germline values: CDR1 SNHLY, CDR2 FYNNEI. As DNA, the CDR3 is TGTGCCAGCAGTGTGGGAGGGGCCGGAGGGTCTAATTCACCCCTCCACTTT. Translation gives CASSVGGAGGSNSPLHF.

J is TRBJ2-7 and V is TRBV14; no reliable D call. Per germline, CDR1 SGHDN and CDR2 FVKESK. This CDR3 has 13 residues. V was clipped by 5 bases and J by 8 bases, with 16 bases between them. The CDR3 spells CASSSYSEAQQYF. CDR3 nucleotide sequence: TGTGCCAGCAGCTCTTACAGTGAGGCACAGCAGTACTTC.

V usage is TRBV7-9 and J usage is TRBJ1-3; 11 bases are a match to TRBD1. Germline V gives CDR1 SEHNR, CDR2 FQNEAQ (reference sequence). Trimming cost V 7 bases and J 4 bases; bases outside gene matches: 6. The CDR3 covers 15 residues. Here the CDR3 reads CASTRDRGSGNTIYF. CDR3 DNA: TGTGCCAGCACCAGGGACAGGGGGTCCGGAAACACCATATATTTT.

The chain uses TRBV28 and TRBJ2-1; 10 bases line up with TRBD2. The V gene's germline CDR1 is MDHEN and CDR2 SYDVKM. Trimming cost V 6 bases and J 7 bases; bases outside gene matches: 9. The CDR3 is 15 amino acids. CDR3 loop: CASSTSGLALNEQFF. CDR3 nucleotides: TGTGCCAGCAGCACCTCGGGACTAGCGCTTAATGAGCAGTTCTTC.

The rearrangement joins TRBV18 to TRBJ2-5; tentative D call: TRBD2 (6 bases). The V end lost 3 bases, the J end lost 2 bases, and 7 bases lay between the germline ends. The CDR3 loop spans 13 amino acids. CDR1 KGHSH and CDR2 LQKENI come from the germline V gene. The CDR3 loop reads CASSPGSQETQYF. In DNA, the CDR3 is TGTGCCAGCTCACCCGGGAGTCAAGAGACCCAGTACTTC. Full variable domain (outside the CDR3, taken from reference TRBV18 and TRBJ2-5): NAGVMQNPRHLVRRRGQEARLRCSPMKGHSHVYWYRQLPEEGLKFMVYLQKENIIDESGMPKERFSAEFPKEGPSILRIQQVVRGDSAAYFCASSPGSQETQYFGPGTRLLVL.

This clone has only a few counts. The chain employs TRBV19 and TRBJ1-2, with D perhaps matching TRBD1 (5 bases). The V gene's germline CDR1 is LNHDA and CDR2 SQIVND (reference sequence). V dropped 2 bases and J dropped 3 bases, with 7 bases sitting between them. The CDR3 covers 13 residues. This CDR3 reads CASSIQGDYGYTF. DNA of the CDR3: TGTGCCAGTAGTATACAGGGCGACTATGGCTACACCTTC.

This clone is a singleton in its sample. This rearrangement joins TRBV5-8 to TRBJ2-3; 10 nucleotides agree with TRBD2. This CDR3 contains 18 residues. The germline V gene has CDR1 SGHTS and CDR2 YDEGEE. Trimming removed 4 bases from V and 4 bases from J; junction bases left unmatched: 15. CDR3 sequence reads: CASSQGFNPGLAPDTQYF. The DNA of the CDR3 is TGTGCCAGCAGCCAAGGTTTTAATCCGGGACTAGCGCCAGATACGCAGTATTTT.

The chain links TRBV7-9 to TRBJ2-5; 10 nucleotides align to TRBD1. The ends lost 1 base at V and 3 bases at J; junction bases unmatched: 2. Germline CDR1 is SEHNR and CDR2 is FQNEAQ (reference sequence). The length of the CDR3 is 15 residues. This CDR3 reads CASSLVGTGEETQYF. The CDR3 coding sequence is TGTGCCAGCAGCTTAGTTGGGACAGGGGAAGAGACCCAGTACTTC.

V and J are TRBV4-1 and TRBJ2-3, with 7 bases fitting TRBD1. The CDR3 is made up of 15 amino acids. V dropped 1 base and J dropped 3; count of bases not matched to a gene: 4. CDR1 MGHRA and CDR2 YSYEKL come from the germline V gene. DNA of the CDR3: TGCGCCAGCAGCCAAGCTGAGACAGGGACAGATACGCAGTATTTT. It is translated as CASSQAETGTDTQYF.

This chain links TRBV18 with TRBJ2-6; possible D gene TRBD1, 6 bases. Germline V gives CDR1 KGHSH, CDR2 LQKENI. V was shortened by 6 bases and J by 0 bases, with 15 bases between the two germline ends. The CDR3 contains 17 residues. CDR3 nucleotide sequence: TGTGCCAGCTCCGGACAGCCCTGGGACTCTGGGGCCAACGTCCTGACTTTC. Translated: CASSGQPWDSGANVLTF.

This chain uses TRBV14 with TRBJ1-6, with unresolved D. CDR1 SGHDN and CDR2 FVKESK come from the germline V gene. V was trimmed by 3 bases and J by 7 bases, leaving 19 bases between them. This CDR3 contains 17 residues. As DNA, the CDR3 is TGTGCCAGCAGCCACACTATTTCGGGCGGACCCAATTCACCCCTCCACTTT. It translates to CASSHTISGGPNSPLHF.

The J gene is TRBJ2-7, the V gene TRBV5-1, with unresolved D. The V and J ends lost 3 bases and 4 bases respectively, with 8 bases between them. This CDR3 comprises 12 residues. Germline V gene lookup returns CDR1 SGHRS and CDR2 YFSETQ. CDR3 in amino acids: CASSSSPYEQYF. CDR3 DNA sequence: TGCGCCAGCAGCTCGAGCCCTTACGAGCAGTACTTC. Filled out from reference TRBV5-1 and TRBJ2-7, the complete variable domain reads KAGVTQTPRYLIKTRGQQVTLSCSPISGHRSVSWYQQTPGQGLQFLFEYFSETQRNKGNFPGRFSGRQFSNSRSEMNVSTLELGDSALYLCASSSSPYEQYFGPGTRLTVT.